This T cell receptor (beta chain) appears in the sequencing data of a study of blood T cell repertoires in COVID-19. Study summary: PBMCs, B-cell-depleted T cells, or T cells provided the cDNA or gDNA that made up the material.

The ends were cut back, 4 bases at V and 2 bases at J, with 14 bases in the middle. The CDR3 covers 15 residues. CDR1 is MDHEN, CDR2 SYDVKM, per germline. The method was immunoSEQ multiplex PCR; TCRdb's version includes in-frame clones alone and lacks a portion of them. This sample yields more than 200,000 clones, of which roughly 91% are seen a single time; 4.1% belongs to the top ten. The study recruited people aged 18 to 89 years across approximately 24 US areas. The TCR sequence derives from a woman aged 25 to 39 who had recovered from COVID-19. Sequenced sample: PBMCs or T cells enriched from blood (not recorded which). The chain is built from TRBV28 and TRBJ1-2; D is uncertain. The CDR3 protein is CASSSYGASNYGYTF. The CDR3 nucleotides read TGTGCCAGCAGTTCTTATGGAGCCAGCAACTATGGCTACACCTTC.